Below are 5 T cell receptor beta chains sequenced from a single sample in a study of lymphopenia after photon versus proton radiotherapy. Some clones are missing from TCRdb's copy, which holds only in-frame ones; the method was immunoSEQ multiplex PCR. The sample shows tens of thousands of clones, around 84% of them seen only once. Sequences were derived from peripheral blood, sampled from a patient treated with proton-based radiotherapy. These receptors all come from a man in his 60s with pancreatic cancer.

Within the sample, this clone is medium-sized. The rearrangement uses TRBV15 and TRBJ1-5, with D possibly matching TRBD1 (5 bases). V was cut by 1 base and J by 1 base, with 5 bases left in between. The CDR3 extends over 14 amino acids. Germline V CDR1 and CDR2: LNHNV, YYDKDF (reference sequence). CDR3 residues: CATSRGQSNQPQHF. The CDR3 DNA is TGTGCCACCAGCAGAGGACAGAGCAATCAGCCCCAGCATTTT.

This chain connects TRBV28 to TRBJ1-4, with D hard to call. With 5 bases removed from V and 16 bases from J, the gap between germline ends came to 17 bases. This CDR3 spans 12 amino acids. The V gene's germline CDR1 is MDHEN and CDR2 SYDVKM. CDR3 sequence reads: CASSPPLLEPFF. The CDR3 DNA reads TGTGCCAGCAGTCCTCCTCTCTTAGAGCCGTTTTTT.

Details on this clone: Other DNA sequences from this sample encode an identical CDR3 as well. The CDR3 nucleotides are TGTGCCAGCAGTGTGGCGGGGACCTACGAGCAGTACTTC. It specifies CASSVAGTYEQYF. The chain recombines TRBV6-1 with TRBJ2-7; possible D gene TRBD2, 6 bases. Trimming pared 4 bases from V and 2 bases from J, leaving 9 bases between. This CDR3 contains 13 residues. Germline V gene data show CDR1 as MNHNS and CDR2 as SASEGT.

The genes are TRBV19 and TRBJ1-5; D gene uncertain. Germline CDR1 and CDR2: LNHDA and SQIVND (reference sequence). This CDR3 has 15 residues. Trimming pared 5 bases from V and 0 bases from J, leaving 11 bases between. CDR3 coding DNA: TGTGCCAGTAGTCTGACTACGGTTAGCAATCAGCCCCAGCATTTT. The encoded protein is CASSLTTVSNQPQHF.

The J gene is TRBJ1-1, the V gene TRBV7-6; the D gene is possibly TRBD1 (6 bases). The CDR3 consists of 14 residues. The germline CDR1 and CDR2 sequences are SGHVS and FNYEAQ. V was trimmed by 5 bases and J by 1 base, leaving 11 bases between them. The CDR3 protein is CASSPRTENTEAFF. The DNA of the CDR3 is TGTGCCAGCAGCCCACGGACAGAGAACACTGAAGCTTTCTTT.